This T cell receptor (beta chain) was obtained from a study of CD8 T cells in Susac syndrome. The length of the CDR3 is 17 residues. Trimming removed 3 bases at V and 0 bases at J, with 18 bases between. Germline V gene data show CDR1 as DFQATT and CDR2 as SNEGSKA (reference sequence). The RNA input was 0.5 to 1 ug, and it was reverse transcribed with random hexamers. The TCR beta CDR3 was amplified by immunoSEQ multiplex PCR across 54 Vbeta, 13 Jbeta. Using its own MiXCR run on the immunoSEQ multiplex PCR reads, TCRdb lists one record per CDR3 protein. The sample has over 100,000 distinct CDR3 sequences, under 96% seen once. This clonotype showed up just once. From blood CD8+ and CD4+ T cells, the TCR beta chain was sequenced. TEMRA cells were FACS-enriched, unlike CD8+ and CD4+ T cells, which were negatively isolated.

The origin of this receptor is a human donor with Susac syndrome. Material for sequencing was CD4+ T cells from PBMCs. J is TRBJ1-5 and V is TRBV20-1; the D gene is possibly TRBD1 (6 bases). As DNA, the CDR3 is TGCAGTGCTAGGGGCAGGGGAGGGGAGTATAGCAATCAGCCCCAGCATTTT. Protein: CSARGRGGEYSNQPQHF.